The next 23 T cell receptor beta chains were all read from a single sample in a study of T cell responses to AZD1222 COVID-19 vaccine. The repertoire was sequenced with immunoSEQ multiplex PCR; TCRdb's copy has only in-frame clones and lacks some. The data show 110,000 or so clones, 85% to 90% seen once. The specimen was peripheral blood, collected on day 0 of AZD1222 vaccination. The receptors come from an adult in good health.

As DNA, the CDR3 is TGTGCCAGCAGCTTGGGCGTTACCGGGACAGGGTCCTATGGCTACACCTTC. Translation gives CASSLGVTGTGSYGYTF. The chain couples TRBV5-4 to TRBJ1-2; TRBD1 matches 9 bases. Germline V lookup: CDR1 SGHNT, CDR2 YYREEE (reference sequence). V was pared by 0 bases and J by 4 bases, with 10 bases of the junction left unmatched. The CDR3 spans 17 residues.

Comment on this clone: The sample has other DNA sequences that encode this CDR3 too. The CDR3 region is CASSLNTDTQYF. CDR3 DNA sequence: TGTGCCAGCAGCCTGAACACAGATACGCAGTATTTT. The chain has TRBV5-6 and TRBJ2-3; D not resolved. V was pared by 4 bases and J by 2 bases, with 5 bases between. CDR3 length: 12 amino acids. CDR1 and CDR2 (germline): SGHDT, YYEEEE.

The J gene is TRBJ1-3, the V gene TRBV7-2; D not certain. Germline CDR1 and CDR2: SGHTA and FQGNSA. This CDR3 comprises 15 residues. The germline V and J ends were trimmed by 3 bases and 4 bases, with 13 bases remaining between them. The CDR3, as DNA: TGTGCCAGCAGCTTGGGCGGTGCCCGAGGAAACACCATATATTTT. Translating it yields CASSLGGARGNTIYF.

The rearrangement joins TRBV6-5 to TRBJ1-2, with D perhaps matching TRBD1 (6 bases). Germline CDR1 MNHEY, CDR2 SVGAGI. V was cut by 6 bases and J by 4 bases, with 18 bases left in between. The CDR3 loop spans 15 amino acids. CDR3 in DNA: TGTGCCAGCAGAGCCCCGGGGGCCCTTGGCTATGGCTACACCTTC. Translation: CASRAPGALGYGYTF.

The chain recombines TRBV9 with TRBJ1-5; tentative D call: TRBD1 (5 bases). The germline V gene has CDR1 SGDLS and CDR2 YYNGEE. Between the trimmed V and J ends, which lost 4 bases and 4 bases, there was a span of 9 bases. The CDR3 length is 13 residues. In DNA, the CDR3 is TGTGCCAGCAGCCCGGGACCGAATCAGCCCCAGCATTTT. Its protein is CASSPGPNQPQHF.

V usage is TRBV24-1 and J usage is TRBJ1-5; a weak D match, TRBD1 (5 bases). Trimming removed 4 bases at V and 1 base at J, with 13 bases between. The CDR3 runs 16 residues. CDR1 is KGHDR, CDR2 SFDVKD, per germline. The CDR3 coding sequence is TGTGCCACCAGTGACCAGGGACGGAGAAGCAATCAGCCCCAGCATTTT. Protein product: CATSDQGRRSNQPQHF.

This chain links TRBV29-1 with TRBJ1-1; 8 positions agree with TRBD1. The CDR3 loop spans 16 amino acids. Germline assignment: CDR1 SQVTM and CDR2 ANQGSEA. Losses at the gene ends were 5 bases for V and 4 bases for J; bases not matched to a gene: 15. CDR3 coding DNA: TGCAGCGTTATCCCCGGGGCAGGGGGCTGGGGCACTGAAGCTTTCTTT. Translating it yields CSVIPGAGGWGTEAFF.

The V gene is TRBV23-1, the J gene TRBJ1-5; the D is unclear. TRBV23-1 is treated as an ORF (open reading frame) with a function not yet certain. Trimming shortened V by 0 bases and J by 4 bases, and 16 bases separated the two germline ends. The CDR3 loop spans 17 amino acids. In DNA form, the CDR3 reads TGCGCCAGCAGTCAATCTCTCCCGGGCAGGTGGAATCAGCCCCAGCATTTT. As protein: CASSQSLPGRWNQPQHF.

The rearrangement links TRBV6-6 to TRBJ1-1, with D maybe TRBD1 (5 bases). Germline CDR1 and CDR2: MNHNY and SVGAGI (reference sequence). Trimming removed 2 bases at V and 4 bases at J, with 8 bases between. The CDR3 extends over 13 amino acids. CDR3 nucleotide sequence: TGTGCCAGCAGTTACGGGGACCTCACTGAAGCTTTCTTT. It specifies CASSYGDLTEAFF.

On this clone itself: No conserved phenylalanine or tryptophan is present at the end of the CDR3, so a read error is the likely explanation. No DNA is shown, since the ends of the CDR3 on it are uncertain; the CDR3 is the one TCRdb lists. CDR3: CASSTDPGPLSQL. This sequence joins TRBV7-2 and TRBJ1-1. The CDR3 totals 13 residues, both ends included. The germline gives CDR1 SGHTA, CDR2 FQGNSA.

The chain carries TRBV12-2 and TRBJ2-7. TRBV12-2 is designated a pseudogene. CDR3 length: 15 residues. CDR3 sequence reads: CASRLNRPYPYEQYF. The CDR3 coding sequence is TGTGCAAGTCGCTTAAACCGGCCTTACCCCTACGAGCAGTACTTC.

The rearrangement uses TRBV29-1 and TRBJ2-1; 13 nucleotides match TRBD2. Per the germline V gene, CDR1 is SQVTM and CDR2 is ANQGSEA. The ends lost 7 bases at V and 3 bases at J; junction bases unmatched: 3. The CDR3 is 14 residues long. Here the CDR3 DNA reads TGCAGCGCCTGGACTAGCGGGGGCTACAATGAGCAGTTCTTC. The encoded protein is CSAWTSGGYNEQFF.

The chain employs TRBV5-6 and TRBJ1-4, with D perhaps TRBD1 (5 bases). Germline V gene data show CDR1 as SGHDT and CDR2 as YYEEEE. Trimming cost V 4 bases and J 8 bases, with 18 bases left between them. CDR3 length equals 15 residues. CDR3 DNA sequence: TGTGCCAGCAGCCGGGGGGAACTGAAGGAGGAAAAACTGTTTTTT. Its protein is CASSRGELKEEKLFF.

V is TRBV3-1 (or the pseudogene TRBV3-2) and J is TRBJ1-2, with D possibly TRBD1 on 6 matching bases. Trimming took off 1 base at V and 4 bases at J, with 10 bases between the two ends. The CDR3 loop spans 14 amino acids. Germline CDR1 and CDR2: LGHDT and YNNKEL (reference sequence). CDR3 region: CASSQGTGSYGYTF. DNA of the CDR3: TGTGCCAGCAGCCAAGGAACAGGGAGCTATGGCTACACCTTC.

This clone showed up just a few times. The CDR3 is CASSQEPLVRYEQYF. The CDR3, as DNA: TGTGCCAGCAGCCAAGAACCGCTAGTTAGGTACGAGCAGTACTTC. J is TRBJ2-7 and V is TRBV3-1 (or the pseudogene TRBV3-2); D is undetermined. The CDR3 sequence is 15 residues long. V lost 0 bases and J lost 4, with 13 bases in between. In germline, CDR1 is LGHDT, CDR2 YNNKEL (reference sequence).

This chain connects TRBV11-1 to TRBJ1-6; D is possibly TRBD1 (5 bases). Germline CDR1 reads SGHAT; CDR2 reads FQDESV (reference sequence). The CDR3 length is 16 residues. V shed 2 bases and J shed 4 bases, with 12 bases lying between them. The CDR3: CASSLSGALYNSPLHF. CDR3 sequence (DNA): TGTGCCAGCAGCTTATCCGGGGCGTTATATAATTCACCCCTCCACTTT.

This sequence joins TRBV7-8 and TRBJ1-6, with D possibly TRBD1 on 5 matching bases. V was shortened by 5 bases and J by 6 bases, with 20 bases between the two germline ends. Per the germline V gene, CDR1 is SGHVS and CDR2 is FQNEAQ. The CDR3 totals 17 residues. The CDR3 sequence: CASSNRAGGAPNSPLHF. Written as DNA, the CDR3 is TGTGCCAGCAGCAACCGTGCAGGTGGGGCCCCTAATTCACCCCTCCACTTT.

V is TRBV6-4 and J is TRBJ1-3; D is undetermined. CDR1 and CDR2 (germline): MRHNA, SNTAGT. The V and J ends lost 3 bases and 2 bases respectively, with 8 bases between them. This CDR3 has 14 residues. CDR3 loop: CASSEKGTGNTIYF. The CDR3 nucleotides read TGTGCCAGCAGTGAAAAGGGTACTGGAAACACCATATATTTT.

This chain joins TRBV7-2 and TRBJ1-2, with 7 bases fitting TRBD1. The germline V gene encodes CDR1 SGHTA and CDR2 FQGNSA. J gave up 4 bases and V 3 bases, and 8 bases lay outside the gene matches. CDR3 size: 15 residues. The DNA of the CDR3 is TGTGCCAGCAGCTTCGTGCAGGGGGGTGGCTATGGCTACACCTTC. Protein sequence: CASSFVQGGGYGYTF.

The V and J genes are TRBV2 and TRBJ1-2; D is perhaps TRBD1 (6 bases). V was cut by 6 bases and J by 0 bases, with 8 bases left in between. Germline values: CDR1 SNHLY, CDR2 FYNNEI. This CDR3 has 13 amino acids. CDR3 sequence: CASRGQPNYGYTF. CDR3 in DNA: TGTGCCAGCAGAGGACAGCCTAACTATGGCTACACCTTC.

The rearrangement joins TRBV30 to TRBJ1-4, with 7 positions matching TRBD1. V was pared by 3 bases and J by 5 bases, with 6 bases of the junction left unmatched. The CDR3 spans 14 residues. Germline V gene sequence: CDR1 GTSNPN, CDR2 SVGIG (reference sequence). The CDR3 bases are TGTGCCTGGAGCGGGGACAGAGGAAATGAAAAACTGTTTTTT. This sequence encodes CAWSGDRGNEKLFF.

This clone appeared once. This chain links TRBV10-2 with TRBJ1-5, with D unclear. Trimming cost V 6 bases and J 9 bases, with 18 bases left between them. The CDR3 is 14 amino acids. Germline CDR1 and CDR2: WSHSY and SAAADI. CDR3 nucleotide sequence: TGCGCCAGCAGGGACGTGGAGGTGGACCGGCCCCAGCATTTT. Encoded protein: CASRDVEVDRPQHF.

The chain employs TRBV7-2 and TRBJ1-2; 7 nucleotides align to TRBD1. The CDR3 length is 13 residues. The V gene's germline CDR1 is SGHTA and CDR2 FQGNSA. V dropped 6 bases and J dropped 8; count of bases not matched to a gene: 9. CDR3 in amino acids: CASSPGQVQGYTF. The CDR3 DNA is TGTGCCAGCAGTCCAGGACAGGTTCAAGGCTACACCTTC. The full variable domain, rest sourced from reference TRBV7-2 and TRBJ1-2, is GAGVSQSPSNKVTEKGKDVELRCDPISGHTALYWYRQSLGQGLEFLIYFQGNSAPDKSGLPSDRFSAERTGGSVSTLTIQRTQQEDSAVYLCASSPGQVQGYTFGSGTRLTVV.